A selection of T cell receptor beta chains follows, all from one sample in a study of OX40 agonist ivuxolimab in advanced cancers. Generated by immunoSEQ multiplex PCR, the TCRdb table keeps only in-frame clones and is missing some. The profile shows 50,000 to 75,000 clones, 70% to 90% of them singletons. Sequenced material: CD4+ or CD8+ T cells sorted from blood, taken in a trial of the OX40 agonist ivuxolimab. The receptor source for this set is an adult with an advanced solid tumor such as melanoma, head and neck, liver or kidney cancer. The CDR3 runs from the conserved cysteine through the conserved F or W.

j_call | v_call | cdr3_length | cdr3_aa
TRBJ2-1 | TRBV7-3 | 13 | CASSLAVYNEQFF
TRBJ2-1 | TRBV19 | 13 | CASSIGTRNEQFF
TRBJ2-6 | TRBV14 | 17 | CASSQVAQGAGANVLTF
TRBJ1-2 | TRBV5-6 | 13 | CASSLGRNYGYTF
TRBJ1-1 | TRBV29-1 | 13 | CSTPTGIGAEAFF
TRBJ1-5 | TRBV5-8 | 16 | CASNTHHRQGSQPQHF
TRBJ2-7 | TRBV18 | 15 | CASSPDRVFSYEQYF
TRBJ1-1 | TRBV10-3 | 12 | CAISESGSEAFF
TRBJ1-1 | TRBV6-5 | 15 | CASRENRARYTEAFF
TRBJ1-4 | TRBV5-6 | 15 | CASSLWRGPVEKLFF
TRBJ2-7 | TRBV29-1 | 15 | CSVETGTGTSYEQYF
TRBJ1-3 | TRBV19 | 16 | CASTAGRVLSGNTIYF
TRBJ2-3 | TRBV18 | 16 | CASSLSGGRTTDTQYF
TRBJ1-3 | TRBV7-3 | 15 | CASSSKGGSGNTIYF
TRBJ2-5 | TRBV23-1 | 15 | CASSQSGGRGETQYF
TRBJ1-2 | TRBV5-6 | 13 | CASSLDRGYGYTF
TRBJ1-1 | TRBV11-2 | 16 | CASSSPYGTVNTEAFF
TRBJ2-3 | TRBV29-1 | 14 | CSGEGPTGVDTQYF
TRBJ2-1 | TRBV5-1 | 15 | CASSTLTGAYNEQFF
TRBJ1-3 | TRBV2 | 15 | CASRRWGSSGNTIYF
TRBJ1-5 | TRBV7-2 | 15 | CASSPQAALNQPQHF
TRBJ1-5 | TRBV27 | 17 | CASSLWASTGDNQPQHF
TRBJ1-5 | TRBV2 | 14 | CASTPSGSNQPQHF
TRBJ2-7 | TRBV15 | 14 | CATRPGQGFYEQYF